One sample yielded the 7 T cell receptor beta chains listed below, sequenced in a study of cytotoxic CD8 clonotypes in ibrutinib-treated CLL. Generated by immunoSEQ multiplex PCR, the TCRdb table keeps only in-frame clones and is missing some. The sample carries 90,000 to 95,000 clones, 77% recorded once. The sequencing here drew on PBMCs, taken after 24 months of ibrutinib treatment. These receptors came from a human donor with chronic lymphocytic leukemia.

In this sample, this clone turned up once. The chain couples TRBV7-3 to TRBJ2-2; 9 bases line up with TRBD2. Trimming took 2 bases from V and 5 from J; bases not matched to a gene: 9. Per the germline V gene, CDR1 is SGHTA and CDR2 is FQGTGA. The CDR3 consists of 17 residues. CDR3 sequence (DNA): TGTGCCAGCAGCTTACCCTCCTTAGCGGGAGCTACCGGGGAGCTGTTTTTT. Its protein product is CASSLPSLAGATGELFF.

This rearrangement joins TRBV10-3 to TRBJ2-7; 7 bases map to TRBD1. The V gene's germline CDR1 is ENHRY and CDR2 SYGVKD. V gave up 5 bases and J gave up 7 bases; unmatched junction bases: 5. CDR3 length equals 12 residues. CDR3 in DNA: TGTGCCATCAGTTGGGACAGAGATGAGCAGTACTTC. Residues: CAISWDRDEQYF.

The genes are TRBV7-9 and TRBJ2-3; no firm D call. Per germline, CDR1 SEHNR and CDR2 FQNEAQ (reference sequence). The V end was cut by 1 base, the J end by 4 bases, with 9 bases between. The CDR3 is 14 residues long. Here the CDR3 DNA reads TGTGCCAGCAGCTTAGAAGGTGGCGCAGATACGCAGTATTTT. Its protein is CASSLEGGADTQYF.

V and J are TRBV5-1 and TRBJ2-7; tentative D call: TRBD1 (6 bases). V lost 4 bases, J lost 6 bases, and 14 bases lay in between. The CDR3 is made up of 13 amino acids. CDR1 and CDR2 (germline): SGHRS, YFSETQ. CDR3 nucleotides: TGCGCCAGCAGCGCAGGGACACCCGGCGAGCAGTACTTC. Amino acids: CASSAGTPGEQYF.

The chain recombines TRBV25-1 with TRBJ2-1; perhaps TRBD1 as D (6 bases). CDR3 length equals 14 residues. V was pared by 5 bases and J by 7 bases, with 15 bases between. Germline lookup yields CDR1 MGHDK and CDR2 SYGVNS. The DNA for the CDR3 is TGTGCCAGCAGTCTCTCGCGGCAGGGGAATGAGCAGTTCTTC. Translation gives CASSLSRQGNEQFF.

J is TRBJ2-5 and V is TRBV5-6; no clear D gene. From germline, CDR1 is SGHDT and CDR2 YYEEEE. The CDR3 contains 13 residues. V was cut by 0 bases and J by 4 bases, with 7 bases left in between. The CDR3 sequence is CASSLVWVETQYF. The CDR3 DNA reads as TGTGCCAGCAGCTTGGTCTGGGTAGAGACCCAGTACTTC.

This sequence joins TRBV9 and TRBJ2-7; maybe TRBD1 (6 bases). V lost 3 bases and J lost 6, with 10 bases in between. The CDR3 covers 12 residues. In germline, CDR1 is SGDLS, CDR2 YYNGEE. CDR3 sequence (DNA): TGTGCCAGCAGCGAACAGGGCGGCGAGCAGTACTTC. Its translation is CASSEQGGEQYF.